Listed below are T cell receptor beta chains from one sample, sequenced in a study of blood T cell repertoires in COVID-19. TCRdb's copy holds only in-frame clones and misses some; the assay was immunoSEQ multiplex PCR. This sample has 250,000 or so clones, with about 85% found just once. The specimen sequenced was PBMCs or T cells enriched from blood (not recorded which). All receptors come from a man aged 30 to 39 who had recovered from COVID-19. CDR3s include the opening cysteine and the closing phenylalanine or tryptophan. A D gene is named only where the DNA matches it firmly. Rows give clone size only sometimes, using once, few, many, or a class for an expanded clone.

CDR3 length: 15; D gene: TRBD1; J gene: TRBJ2-2; clone size: .; V gene: TRBV6-5; CDR3 protein: CASSYSVTGAGELFF; CDR3 DNA: TGTGCCAGCAGTTACTCTGTGACAGGGGCCGGGGAGCTGTTTTTT
CDR3 length: 15; D gene: .; J gene: TRBJ1-1; clone size: few; V gene: TRBV6-6; CDR3 protein: CASSYSPYRNTEAFF; CDR3 DNA: TGTGCCAGCAGTTACTCCCCTTACAGGAACACTGAAGCTTTCTTT
CDR3 length: 15; D gene: .; J gene: TRBJ1-2; clone size: .; V gene: TRBV14; CDR3 protein: CASSQGSGYVYGYTF; CDR3 DNA: TGTGCCAGCAGCCAAGGGAGCGGGTACGTCTATGGCTACACCTTC
CDR3 length: 17; D gene: .; J gene: TRBJ1-5; clone size: .; V gene: TRBV7-8; CDR3 protein: CASSSLTRGRGNQPQHF; CDR3 DNA: TGTGCCAGCAGCAGCCTTACACGCGGACGGGGAAATCAGCCCCAGCATTTT
CDR3 length: 17; D gene: TRBD2; J gene: TRBJ2-7; clone size: once; V gene: TRBV7-2; CDR3 protein: CASSLGTSGTYFFEQYF; CDR3 DNA: TGTGCCAGCAGCTTGGGGACTAGCGGGACCTATTTTTTTGAGCAGTACTTC
CDR3 length: 14; D gene: TRBD2; J gene: TRBJ2-7; clone size: .; V gene: TRBV11-2; CDR3 protein: CASSFGGRSYEQYF; CDR3 DNA: TGTGCCAGCAGCTTTGGCGGGAGGTCGTACGAGCAGTACTTC
CDR3 length: 14; D gene: .; J gene: TRBJ2-1; clone size: .; V gene: TRBV28; CDR3 protein: CASQGTTFYNEQFF; CDR3 DNA: TGTGCCAGCCAGGGCACTACGTTTTACAATGAGCAGTTCTTC
CDR3 length: 21; D gene: TRBD1; J gene: TRBJ2-2; clone size: .; V gene: TRBV28; CDR3 protein: CASSTSYTDRGLFLSTGELFF; CDR3 DNA: TGTGCCAGCAGCACAAGCTATACTGACAGGGGGCTTTTTCTTAGCACCGGGGAGCTGTTTTTT
CDR3 length: 14; D gene: .; J gene: TRBJ2-3; clone size: .; V gene: TRBV18; CDR3 protein: CASSPRPAQDTQYF; CDR3 DNA: TGTGCCAGCTCACCACGTCCCGCACAGGATACGCAGTATTTT
CDR3 length: 17; D gene: TRBD2; J gene: TRBJ2-1; clone size: .; V gene: TRBV5-1; CDR3 protein: CASSLGGREAANNEQFF; CDR3 DNA: TGCGCCAGCAGCTTGGGAGGGCGGGAGGCCGCAAACAATGAGCAGTTCTTC
CDR3 length: 15; D gene: TRBD2; J gene: TRBJ2-1; clone size: .; V gene: TRBV5-5; CDR3 protein: CASSHSGGIYNEQFF; CDR3 DNA: TGTGCCAGCAGCCATTCGGGGGGGATCTACAATGAGCAGTTCTTC
CDR3 length: 16; D gene: .; J gene: TRBJ1-4; clone size: .; V gene: TRBV5-4; CDR3 protein: CASSQDKTGANEKLFF; CDR3 DNA: TGTGCCAGCAGCCAGGACAAGACAGGAGCTAATGAAAAACTGTTTTTT
CDR3 length: 15; D gene: .; J gene: TRBJ1-2; clone size: .; V gene: TRBV19; CDR3 protein: CASKPGQTNNYGYTF; CDR3 DNA: TGTGCCAGTAAACCGGGACAAACTAATAACTATGGCTACACCTTC
CDR3 length: 14; D gene: TRBD2; J gene: TRBJ2-7; clone size: .; V gene: TRBV28; CDR3 protein: CASRTSGGLYEQYF; CDR3 DNA: TGTGCCAGCAGGACTAGCGGGGGCCTATACGAGCAGTACTTC
CDR3 length: 13; D gene: TRBD2; J gene: TRBJ2-7; clone size: .; V gene: TRBV28; CDR3 protein: CASTLSGRGEQYF; CDR3 DNA: TGTGCCAGCACCCTTAGCGGGAGGGGGGAGCAGTACTTC
CDR3 length: 14; D gene: .; J gene: TRBJ1-3; clone size: few; V gene: TRBV7-2; CDR3 protein: CASSFGGPGNTIYF; CDR3 DNA: TGTGCCAGCAGCTTCGGAGGGCCTGGAAACACCATATATTTT
CDR3 length: 12; D gene: .; J gene: TRBJ2-1; clone size: .; V gene: TRBV3-1/TRBV3-2; CDR3 protein: CASSQEGGVQFF; CDR3 DNA: TGTGCCAGCAGCCAAGAGGGGGGAGTCCAGTTCTTC
CDR3 length: 10; D gene: .; J gene: TRBJ2-1; clone size: .; V gene: TRBV2; CDR3 protein: CASSLRERFF; CDR3 DNA: TGTGCCAGCAGTCTACGGGAAAGGTTCTTC
CDR3 length: 14; D gene: .; J gene: TRBJ1-6; clone size: .; V gene: TRBV10-2; CDR3 protein: CASSELKARSPLHF; CDR3 DNA: TGCGCCAGCAGTGAGTTGAAAGCCCGTTCACCCCTCCACTTT
CDR3 length: 15; D gene: .; J gene: TRBJ1-1; clone size: .; V gene: TRBV27; CDR3 protein: CASSFDRRLNTEAFF; CDR3 DNA: TGTGCCAGCAGTTTCGATCGGCGGTTGAACACTGAAGCTTTCTTT
CDR3 length: 15; D gene: TRBD1; J gene: TRBJ1-2; clone size: few; V gene: TRBV5-4; CDR3 protein: CASTPQTGGVFGYTF; CDR3 DNA: TGTGCCAGCACCCCTCAAACAGGGGGCGTCTTTGGCTACACCTTC
CDR3 length: 17; D gene: .; J gene: TRBJ2-3; clone size: .; V gene: TRBV6-4; CDR3 protein: CASSVLPDRRGTDTQYF; CDR3 DNA: TGTGCCAGCAGTGTCCTACCTGATAGGCGGGGCACAGATACGCAGTATTTT
CDR3 length: 12; D gene: .; J gene: TRBJ1-6; clone size: .; V gene: TRBV7-9; CDR3 protein: CASSRIAEPLHF; CDR3 DNA: TGTGCCAGCAGCCGCATAGCTGAACCCCTCCACTTT
CDR3 length: 14; D gene: .; J gene: TRBJ1-6; clone size: .; V gene: TRBV11-2; CDR3 protein: CASSISVSLSPLHF; CDR3 DNA: TGTGCCAGCAGCATATCCGTCTCACTTTCACCCCTCCACTTT
CDR3 length: 13; D gene: .; J gene: TRBJ2-1; clone size: .; V gene: TRBV9; CDR3 protein: CASSVAADNEQFF; CDR3 DNA: TGTGCCAGCAGCGTAGCTGCGGACAATGAGCAGTTCTTC
CDR3 length: 16; D gene: .; J gene: TRBJ2-7; clone size: .; V gene: TRBV28; CDR3 protein: CASSLLVGASSYEQYF; CDR3 DNA: TGTGCCAGCAGTTTATTGGTAGGGGCCAGCTCCTACGAGCAGTACTTC
CDR3 length: 17; D gene: .; J gene: TRBJ2-3; clone size: few; V gene: TRBV28; CDR3 protein: CASSLGGGLFSTDTQYF; CDR3 DNA: TGTGCCAGCAGTTTAGGGGGAGGACTCTTTAGCACAGATACGCAGTATTTT
CDR3 length: 14; D gene: .; J gene: TRBJ2-7; clone size: .; V gene: TRBV3-1/TRBV3-2; CDR3 protein: CASSYTGISYEQYF; CDR3 DNA: TGTGCCAGCAGCTACACAGGGATCTCCTACGAGCAGTACTTC
CDR3 length: 16; D gene: .; J gene: TRBJ2-3; clone size: .; V gene: TRBV11-2; CDR3 protein: CASSQNRRSSTDTQYF; CDR3 DNA: TGTGCCAGCAGCCAGAATAGGAGATCTAGCACAGATACGCAGTATTTT
CDR3 length: 14; D gene: TRBD1; J gene: TRBJ2-7; clone size: .; V gene: TRBV24-1; CDR3 protein: CATSPARGLDEQYF; CDR3 DNA: TGTGCCACCAGCCCCGCAAGGGGGCTGGACGAGCAGTACTTC
CDR3 length: 16; D gene: TRBD1; J gene: TRBJ1-1; clone size: once; V gene: TRBV11-2; CDR3 protein: CASSKSDRGRNTEAFF; CDR3 DNA: TGTGCCAGCAGCAAGAGTGACAGGGGTCGAAACACTGAAGCTTTCTTT
CDR3 length: 15; D gene: TRBD1; J gene: TRBJ1-1; clone size: .; V gene: TRBV30; CDR3 protein: CAWSPWTGENTEAFF; CDR3 DNA: TGTGCCTGGAGTCCCTGGACAGGGGAAAACACTGAAGCTTTCTTT
CDR3 length: 14; D gene: .; J gene: TRBJ2-7; clone size: .; V gene: TRBV6-2/TRBV6-3; CDR3 protein: CASSYEVRDYEQYF; CDR3 DNA: TGTGCCAGCAGTTACGAGGTCCGGGACTACGAGCAGTACTTC
CDR3 length: 16; D gene: TRBD2; J gene: TRBJ2-7; clone size: .; V gene: TRBV2; CDR3 protein: CASNREGSRLSYEQYF; CDR3 DNA: TGTGCCAGCAATAGGGAGGGGAGTCGGTTATCCTACGAGCAGTACTTC
CDR3 length: 16; D gene: .; J gene: TRBJ2-4; clone size: .; V gene: TRBV19; CDR3 protein: CAGSKTVPTAKNIQYF; CDR3 DNA: TGTGCCGGGTCAAAGACAGTCCCGACCGCCAAAAACATTCAGTACTTC
CDR3 length: 12; D gene: .; J gene: TRBJ1-1; clone size: .; V gene: TRBV11-2; CDR3 protein: CASSLVQSEAFF; CDR3 DNA: TGTGCCAGCAGCTTAGTACAGTCTGAAGCTTTCTTT
CDR3 length: 18; D gene: TRBD2; J gene: TRBJ2-7; clone size: .; V gene: TRBV7-9; CDR3 protein: CASSSPGLAGVNSYEQYF; CDR3 DNA: TGTGCCAGCAGCTCCCCGGGACTAGCGGGAGTAAATTCCTACGAGCAGTACTTC
CDR3 length: 14; D gene: TRBD1; J gene: TRBJ1-2; clone size: .; V gene: TRBV10-1; CDR3 protein: CASSESRTGKGYTF; CDR3 DNA: TGCGCCAGCAGTGAGTCAAGGACAGGGAAAGGCTACACCTTC
CDR3 length: 15; D gene: .; J gene: TRBJ2-7; clone size: .; V gene: TRBV5-1; CDR3 protein: CASSLGQVGSYEQYF; CDR3 DNA: TGCGCCAGCAGCTTGGGACAGGTGGGGTCCTACGAGCAGTACTTC
CDR3 length: 16; D gene: TRBD1; J gene: TRBJ1-5; clone size: .; V gene: TRBV30; CDR3 protein: CAWSVLGGEGNQPQHF; CDR3 DNA: TGTGCCTGGAGTGTATTAGGGGGCGAGGGCAATCAGCCCCAGCATTTT
CDR3 length: 16; D gene: TRBD1; J gene: TRBJ1-2; clone size: .; V gene: TRBV4-3; CDR3 protein: CASSQDGTGGPYGYTF; CDR3 DNA: TGCGCCAGCAGCCAAGATGGTACAGGGGGTCCCTATGGCTACACCTTC
CDR3 length: 14; D gene: TRBD1; J gene: TRBJ1-2; clone size: .; V gene: TRBV6-4; CDR3 protein: CASSATGGVYGYTF; CDR3 DNA: TGTGCCAGCAGTGCAACAGGGGGGGTCTATGGCTACACCTTC